This T cell receptor beta chain was sequenced in a study of T-cell memory formation after mild COVID-19. Study-wide points: Among clones contracting day 15 to 85, CD4/CD8 was balanced, whereas later expanders leaned CD4+.

Germline assignment: CDR1 LGHNA and CDR2 YSLEER. V lost 0 bases and J 10 bases, leaving 18 bases between the germline ends. This CDR3 has 15 residues. In TCRdb, the 5' RACE reads were re-called with MiXCR into one record per CDR3 protein. The repertoire holds around 200,000 distinct CDR3 sequences, with 10% as singletons. In regard to this clonotype: The antigen is not known.

The receptor was derived from a man between 18 and 35 years old who had mild COVID-19 (a few samples of this study predate the infection). Cell type and time point are not known. The chain couples TRBV4-3 to TRBJ1-1; D gene uncertain. Input material: PBMCs or a T cell subset sorted from them (not recorded which). The CDR3 nucleotides are TGCGCCAGCAGCCAAGATATGGGCACCCGCTGGGTAGCTTTCTTT. Encoded protein: CASSQDMGTRWVAFF.